What follows is one T cell receptor (beta chain) and its context. PCR amplification relied on 60 Vbeta primers (plus 13 Jbeta primers). The data were produced by immunoSEQ multiplex PCR, yet TCRdb's version contains in-frame clones alone and is incomplete. The table records 150,000 to 200,000 clones, around three quarters of them present only once. This CDR3 contains 12 residues. Unmatched junction bases numbered 5, after V lost 5 bases and J lost 8 bases. The germline gives CDR1 GTSNPN, CDR2 SVGIG (reference sequence). The source of the sample is a study of cytomegalovirus exposure and HLA in healthy donors.

This receptor was obtained from a woman aged 25 to 45 in good health and CMV-seronegative. Sequencing was done on a sample of PBMCs. The chain carries TRBV30 and TRBJ1-2; 10 nucleotides match TRBD1. This CDR3 reads CAWDRGLRGYTF. The CDR3, as DNA: TGTGCCTGGGACAGGGGGCTGAGGGGCTACACCTTC.